Below are 18 T cell receptor beta chains sequenced from a single sample in a study of blood T cell repertoires in COVID-19. Using immunoSEQ multiplex PCR, the repertoire was profiled, and TCRdb retains in-frame clones only, with some absent. Among 130,000 or so clones, roughly four fifths were seen once, and the ten largest hold roughly 1.5%. The specimen was peripheral blood. These receptors originate from a human donor in a cohort sampled during active COVID-19.

The rearrangement links TRBV2 to TRBJ2-3, with 9 bases aligning to TRBD2. The CDR3 consists of 17 residues. The germline CDR1 and CDR2 sequences are SNHLY and FYNNEI. V gave up 0 bases and J gave up 3 bases; unmatched junction bases: 7. The CDR3 nucleotides are TGTGCCAGCAGTGAAGCACTGAGCGGGGGGAGGACAGATACGCAGTATTTT. This sequence encodes CASSEALSGGRTDTQYF.

This clone was detected once. The chain uses TRBV7-3 and TRBJ2-1; a possible D gene is TRBD1 (6 bases). This CDR3 comprises 13 residues. Trimming removed 1 base at V and 7 bases at J, with 8 bases between. The V gene's germline CDR1 is SGHTA and CDR2 FQGTGA. CDR3 sequence: CASSLRGQNEQFF. DNA for the CDR3: TGTGCCAGCAGCTTAAGGGGACAAAATGAGCAGTTCTTC.

The chain is built from TRBV12-3 or TRBV12-4 and TRBJ1-2; a possible D gene is TRBD1 (6 bases). The CDR3 has 13 amino acids. The germline V and J ends were trimmed by 5 bases and 6 bases, with 13 bases remaining between them. The DNA for the CDR3 is TGTGCCAGCAGTCGGTCTCCAGGGGATGGCTACACCTTC. Its translation: CASSRSPGDGYTF.

This clone was seen once. This sequence joins TRBV9 and TRBJ2-6, with a tentative D call TRBD1 (6 bases). The germline V and J ends were trimmed by 2 bases and 0 bases, with 9 bases remaining between them. CDR3 length: 16 residues. Germline V gene lookup returns CDR1 SGDLS and CDR2 YYNGEE. The CDR3 protein is CASSVTGSSGANVLTF. CDR3 nucleotides: TGTGCCAGCAGCGTCACAGGGAGCTCTGGGGCCAACGTCCTGACTTTC. Full variable domain (missing parts from reference TRBV9 and TRBJ2-6): DSGVTQTPKHLITATGQRVTLRCSPRSGDLSVYWYQQSLDQGLQFLIQYYNGEERAKGNILERFSAQQFPDLHSELNLSSLELGDSALYFCASSVTGSSGANVLTFGAGSRLTVL.

This clone was counted a single time. The CDR3 DNA follows: TGCGCCAGCAGCCCGAGGACAGGGGCAACAAACTATGGCTACACCTTC. Translating gives CASSPRTGATNYGYTF. The rearrangement uses TRBV5-1 and TRBJ1-2; 9 positions agree with TRBD1. Germline CDR1 SGHRS, CDR2 YFSETQ. V lost 4 bases, J lost 2 bases, and 9 bases stayed unmatched. CDR3 length: 16 amino acids.

The V and J genes are TRBV2 and TRBJ2-7; 8 nucleotides agree with TRBD2. Germline V gene lookup returns CDR1 SNHLY and CDR2 FYNNEI. The junction had 14 bases not matched to a gene; V was cut back by 6 bases and J by 4 bases. The CDR3 loop spans 16 amino acids. CDR3 loop: CASSPGDGRAVYEQYF. The CDR3 DNA reads TGTGCCAGCAGCCCGGGGGACGGGAGGGCCGTTTACGAGCAGTACTTC.

The rearrangement uses TRBV23-1 and TRBJ1-4; possible D gene TRBD1, 5 bases. TRBV23-1 has ORF status, its function being uncertain. CDR3 length: 18 residues. The ends were cut back, 4 bases at V and 1 base at J, with 19 bases in the middle. This CDR3 reads CASSLRRGSRGTNEKLFF. For the CDR3, the DNA is TGCGCCAGCAGTCTGCGGCGAGGATCAAGGGGAACTAATGAAAAACTGTTTTTT.

Worth noting for this clone: Other nucleotide sequences from this sample produce the same CDR3. The chain is built from TRBV12-3 or TRBV12-4 and TRBJ1-1; D not resolved. V gave up 6 bases and J gave up 1 base, with 9 bases separating them. The CDR3 extends over 13 amino acids. CDR3 amino acids: CASSLGPNTEAFF. For the CDR3, the DNA is TGTGCCAGCAGCCTTGGGCCGAACACTGAAGCTTTCTTT.

The rearrangement joins TRBV7-8 to TRBJ2-2; D remains unclear. Germline CDR1 reads SGHVS; CDR2 reads FQNEAQ. The V gene lost 2 bases and the J gene lost 0 bases, with 7 bases spanning the gap. This CDR3 is built from 15 residues. The CDR3 nucleotides read TGTGCCAGCAGCTTAACTACCACGAACACCGGGGAGCTGTTTTTT. Residues: CASSLTTTNTGELFF. Complete variable domain (other parts from reference TRBV7-8 and TRBJ2-2): GAGVSQSPRYKVAKRGQDVALRCDPISGHVSLFWYQQALGQGPEFLTYFQNEAQLDKSGLPSDRFFAERPEGSVSTLKIQRTQQEDSAVYLCASSLTTTNTGELFFGEGSRLTVL.

The chain links TRBV7-9 to TRBJ2-1; D possibly corresponds to TRBD2 (6 bases). With 1 base removed from V and 13 bases from J, the gap between germline ends came to 14 bases. This CDR3 has 13 amino acids. CDR1 is SEHNR and CDR2 is FQNEAQ in the germline V gene (reference sequence). CDR3 loop: CASSLDAGSNQFF. The DNA for the CDR3 is TGTGCCAGCAGCTTAGACGCGGGATCAAACCAGTTCTTC. Filled out from reference TRBV7-9 and TRBJ2-1, the complete variable domain reads DTGVSQNPRHKITKRGQNVTFRCDPISEHNRLYWYRQTLGQGPEFLTYFQNEAQLEKSRLLSDRFSAERPKGSFSTLEIQRTEQGDSAMYLCASSLDAGSNQFFGPGTRLTVL.

The chain combines TRBV6-5 with TRBJ2-7, with 8 bases aligning to TRBD1. The CDR3 runs to 14 residues. Germline trimming cut 6 bases from V and 2 bases from J; bases unmatched to any gene: 6. Germline values: CDR1 MNHEY, CDR2 SVGAGI. This CDR3 reads CASRGTGDPYEQYF. The CDR3 DNA follows: TGTGCCAGCAGAGGGACAGGAGATCCCTACGAGCAGTACTTC.

CDR3 in DNA: TGTGCCAGCTCCCAGGACACTTCTGGAAACACCATATATTTT. This sequence encodes CASSQDTSGNTIYF. V usage is TRBV18 and J usage is TRBJ1-3, with D perhaps TRBD1 (5 bases). V gave up 6 bases and J gave up 1 base, with 10 bases separating them. This CDR3 is 14 amino acids long. Per the germline V gene, CDR1 is KGHSH and CDR2 is LQKENI.

This clone is a singleton in its sample. This chain uses TRBV15 with TRBJ2-7; a possible D gene is TRBD1 (6 bases). CDR3 size: 17 residues. Looked up from germline, CDR1 is LNHNV and CDR2 is YYDKDF (reference sequence). The V end lost 0 bases, the J end lost 0 bases, and 15 bases lay between the germline ends. The CDR3 is CATSRDLLRGISYEQYF. CDR3 DNA sequence: TGTGCCACCAGCAGAGATTTGTTGAGGGGGATCTCCTACGAGCAGTACTTC.

This chain joins TRBV18 and TRBJ1-1; tentatively, D is TRBD1 (6 bases). The ends were cut back, 6 bases at V and 1 base at J, with 9 bases in the middle. Germline-derived CDR1 and CDR2 are KGHSH and LQKENI. The CDR3 is made up of 13 amino acids. CDR3 amino acids: CASSWTENTEAFF. The CDR3 DNA reads TGTGCCAGCTCCTGGACAGAGAACACTGAAGCTTTCTTT.

Here the CDR3 reads CALGGRNSPLHF. CDR3 bases: TGTGCCCTAGGGGGCAGAAATTCACCCCTCCACTTT. The gene calls are TRBV30 and TRBJ1-6, with 7 bases matching TRBD1. The V segment lost 8 bases and the J segment 7 bases; nucleotides outside the gene matches: 5. The CDR3 has 12 residues. CDR1 is GTSNPN, CDR2 SVGIG, per germline (reference sequence).

For the CDR3, the DNA is TGTGCCAGCTCGCTTACAGGGGTAGACAATGAGCAGTTCTTC. It specifies CASSLTGVDNEQFF. This sequence joins TRBV18 and TRBJ2-1; 7 bases map to TRBD1. J was trimmed by 5 bases and V by 6 bases; bases with no gene match: 7. The CDR3 is 14 amino acids. Per the germline V gene, CDR1 is KGHSH and CDR2 is LQKENI.

The chain combines TRBV5-1 with TRBJ2-2, with unresolved D. V shed 0 bases and J shed 0 bases, with 6 bases lying between them. The CDR3 has 15 residues. The germline gives CDR1 SGHRS, CDR2 YFSETQ. The CDR3 region is CASSLGQPNTGELFF. CDR3 in DNA: TGCGCCAGCAGCTTGGGGCAACCGAACACCGGGGAGCTGTTTTTT.

The chain combines TRBV2 with TRBJ1-1, with D perhaps TRBD1 (5 bases). Germline values: CDR1 SNHLY, CDR2 FYNNEI. V was cut by 5 bases and J by 11 bases, with 24 bases left in between. The CDR3 is 15 residues long. The CDR3 DNA reads TGTGCCAGCAGTCAATACGGGACTGACCTCCTACGGGCTTTCTTT. Its protein is CASSQYGTDLLRAFF.